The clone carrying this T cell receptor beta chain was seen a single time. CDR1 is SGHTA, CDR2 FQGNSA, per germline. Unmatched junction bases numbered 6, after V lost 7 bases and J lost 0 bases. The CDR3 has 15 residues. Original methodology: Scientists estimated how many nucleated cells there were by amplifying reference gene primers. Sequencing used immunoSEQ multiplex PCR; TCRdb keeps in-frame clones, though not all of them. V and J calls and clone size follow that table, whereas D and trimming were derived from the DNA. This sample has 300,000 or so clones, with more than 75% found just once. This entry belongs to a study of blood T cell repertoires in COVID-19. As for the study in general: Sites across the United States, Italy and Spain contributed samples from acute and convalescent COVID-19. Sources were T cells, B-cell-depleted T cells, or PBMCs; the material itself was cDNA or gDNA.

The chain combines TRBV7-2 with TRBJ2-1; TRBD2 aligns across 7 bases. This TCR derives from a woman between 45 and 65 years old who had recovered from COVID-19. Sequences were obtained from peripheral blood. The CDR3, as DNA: TGTGCCAGCAAATTTGAGCGGGACTCCTACAATGAGCAGTTCTTC. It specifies CASKFERDSYNEQFF.